The rows below give T cell receptor beta chains drawn from one sample of a study of T-cell reconstitution after alpha-beta-depleted transplantation in children. TCRdb ran MiXCR on the PCR reads and lists one entry per CDR3 protein. Of about 540,000 distinct CDR3 sequences in the sample, around 19% were seen once. Sequences were derived from PBMCs from the stem cell graft donor, sampled from the stem cell graft. The receptor set was obtained from a human donor who donated a stem cell graft to a child with acute lymphoblastic leukemia. The conserved cysteine and the conserved F or W are not part of the CDR3 here. Fields, in order: J gene, D gene, V gene, CDR3 length, clone size, CDR3 protein. The D gene is left open where the match is weak. Only part of the rows carry a size: once, few, many, or a class if the clone is expanded.

TRBJ1-2,-,TRBV27,12,few,ASSLIGPGYGYT
TRBJ2-3,-,TRBV29-1,11,-,SVGREPSNTQY
TRBJ1-1,-,TRBV7-9,12,-,ASSLGRGVTEAF
TRBJ2-3,-,TRBV20-1,14,-,SAKRWASADTDTQY
TRBJ2-3,-,TRBV3-1,11,few,ASSLRQPDTQY
TRBJ1-1,-,TRBV11-3,11,-,ASSLAEETEAF
TRBJ1-2,TRBD1,TRBV7-9,11,few,ASRNSGTGVNT
TRBJ2-1,-,TRBV20-1,13,-,SANHWAPTPTEQF
TRBJ1-1,-,TRBV2,12,once,ASSESGMNTEAF
TRBJ2-1,-,TRBV29-1,10,few,SVTTTYNEQF
TRBJ2-7,-,TRBV20-1,15,-,SARETGLIKSGYEQY
TRBJ2-2,-,TRBV4-1,12,-,ASSQEGPEGELF
TRBJ1-2,-,TRBV5-1,13,-,ASSLVLPSGYGYT
TRBJ2-2,-,TRBV4-2,13,-,ASSQEGAVTGELF
TRBJ2-1,-,TRBV7-9,11,few,ASSRTIENEQF
TRBJ2-7,TRBD2,TRBV20-1,12,few,SARTTSGREEQY
TRBJ2-7,-,TRBV20-1,10,-,SARLWSYEQY
TRBJ1-1,-,TRBV12-5,10,-,ASGFPLAEAF
TRBJ1-1,-,TRBV27,15,-,ASSSMRDTSMNTEAF
TRBJ2-1,-,TRBV3-1,12,many,ASSQDGQVGEQF
TRBJ1-1,TRBD1,TRBV19,13,few,ASSLDRGLRTEAF
TRBJ2-2,TRBD2,TRBV5-1,15,-,ASRPLAKPSHTGELF
TRBJ1-2,-,TRBV5-1,11,-,ASSLDGNPAYT
TRBJ1-2,TRBD1,TRBV7-9,14,-,ASSPNPKTGVGGYT
TRBJ2-7,TRBD1,TRBV15,12,-,ATSSRDRSHEQY
TRBJ1-1,-,TRBV27,12,few,ASRVMDGVSEAF
TRBJ2-5,-,TRBV6-5,11,-,ASSTRTGRTQY
TRBJ2-2,-,TRBV2,12,few,ASKDHISTGELF
TRBJ2-7,-,TRBV10-1,12,few,ASSEYRENYEQY
TRBJ2-7,TRBD2,TRBV5-8,13,few,ASRKWTSGSHEQY
TRBJ2-3,-,TRBV25-1,13,-,ASSEWISLTDTQY
TRBJ1-1,-,TRBV4-1,11,-,ASKRVLNTEAF
TRBJ2-7,-,TRBV4-1,13,-,ASSQVSTGPHEQY
TRBJ2-2,TRBD1,TRBV10-3,15,few,AISGWTGDRPTGELF
TRBJ1-5,-,TRBV29-1,11,-,SAVVPGEQPQH
TRBJ1-1,TRBD1,TRBV7-3,11,-,ASSTGEGGMTF
TRBJ2-1,-,TRBV7-9,12,few,ASSLTEVYNEQF
TRBJ2-1,-,TRBV5-1,12,-,ASSVVRTGNEQF
TRBJ2-1,-,TRBV20-1,9,-,SASETREQF
TRBJ2-2,-,TRBV12-3/TRBV12-4,15,-,ASSFRVWGINTGELF